Each of the 29 T cell receptor beta chains below was sequenced from the same sample in a study of beta chain features in type 1 diabetes. Their antigens are not known. Study results and caveats: All four CD4+ subsets of Type 1 diabetes patients contained TCRB CDR3s that were moderately but significantly shorter.

Since all of the isolated RNA was reverse transcribed, expressed TCRB transcripts were what got sequenced. Measured with immunoSEQ multiplex PCR; TCRdb has only the in-frame clones, and not every one. Of 300,000 or so clones in the sample, approximately 10% are singletons; the top ten hold 0.9% to 1.1%. Sequencing input: central memory CD4+ T cells from blood. The receptors here all came from a man aged 25-45 years with type 1 diabetes.

The chain combines TRBV28 with TRBJ2-1, with D tentatively TRBD2 (5 bases). Between the trimmed V and J ends, which lost 3 bases and 5 bases, there was a span of 17 bases. Looked up from germline, CDR1 is MDHEN and CDR2 is SYDVKM. The length of the CDR3 is 16 residues. For the CDR3, the DNA is TGTGCCAGCAGTTTTTCCGGAGGAGGCTATGACAATGAGCAGTTCTTC. Protein product: CASSFSGGGYDNEQFF.

The chain employs TRBV7-2 and TRBJ1-1; D unclear. This CDR3 spans 14 amino acids. CDR1 is SGHTA, CDR2 FQGNSA, per germline. The V end lost 0 bases, the J end lost 10 bases, and 15 bases lay between the germline ends. In DNA, the CDR3 is TGTGCCAGCAGCTTAGCGGACCGCACGACTACAGCTTTCTTT. Amino acid sequence: CASSLADRTTTAFF.

This clone was observed a handful of times. The chain carries TRBV23-1 and TRBJ1-1; TRBD1 is a possible D gene (5 bases). TRBV23-1 is an ORF for which the function is uncertain. The CDR3 is made up of 17 amino acids. V was cut by 4 bases and J by 1 base, with 19 bases left in between. The CDR3 coding sequence is TGCGCCAGCAGTCTCCCGGTCACAGGCTGGGGGAACACTGAAGCTTTCTTT. This gives the protein CASSLPVTGWGNTEAFF.

The V gene is TRBV5-6, the J gene TRBJ1-1; D might be TRBD1 (6 bases). The length of the CDR3 is 13 residues. V dropped 7 bases and J dropped 6 bases, with 16 bases sitting between them. Germline V lookup: CDR1 SGHDT, CDR2 YYEEEE. Here the CDR3 reads CASGLGGLPEAFF. The CDR3 DNA sequence: TGTGCCAGCGGTTTAGGGGGGTTACCTGAAGCTTTCTTT.

This clone was found a few times. The CDR3, as DNA: TGTGCCAGCAGTGATCGACCGGGACAGGGGGCTGGGGCCAACGTCCTGACTTTC. Amino acids: CASSDRPGQGAGANVLTF. The V and J genes are TRBV25-1 and TRBJ2-6; 11 bases are shared with TRBD1. Germline CDR1 is MGHDK and CDR2 is SYGVNS. Trimming removed 3 bases from V and 2 bases from J; junction bases left unmatched: 6. This CDR3 region has 18 residues.

In the case of this clone: Additional DNA sequences in this sample encode the identical CDR3. The V call is TRBV30, the J call TRBJ1-5, with D unclear. The germline CDR1 and CDR2 sequences are GTSNPN and SVGIG (reference sequence). The CDR3 has 13 residues. Trimming took 5 bases from V and 0 from J, leaving 8 bases between them. The CDR3 here is CAWSGDSNQPQHF. For the CDR3, the DNA is TGTGCCTGGTCCGGGGATAGCAATCAGCCCCAGCATTTT.

This clone was recorded many times. The gene calls are TRBV29-1 and TRBJ2-5; D ambiguous. V lost 7 bases, J lost 6 bases, and 9 bases lay in between. CDR3 size: 10 residues. Germline-derived CDR1 and CDR2 are SQVTM and ANQGSEA. CDR3 DNA: TGCAGCGCCTATACGCAGACCCAGTACTTC. It codes for CSAYTQTQYF.

The V gene is TRBV2, the J gene TRBJ1-6; no reliable D call. This CDR3 is built from 12 residues. Trimming removed 6 bases from V and 9 bases from J, with 9 bases in between. Per the germline V gene, CDR1 is SNHLY and CDR2 is FYNNEI. The CDR3 DNA reads as TGTGCCAGCAGGTTCTTTGGTTCACCCCTCCACTTT. Its protein product is CASRFFGSPLHF.

The J gene is TRBJ1-3, the V gene TRBV7-2, with a possible D match to TRBD1 (5 bases). The CDR3 covers 13 residues. Germline CDR1 is SGHTA and CDR2 is FQGNSA. V was clipped by 6 bases and J by 7 bases, with 13 bases between them. CDR3 DNA sequence: TGTGCCAGCAGGCCAAACAGGACTAACACCATATATTTT. Protein: CASRPNRTNTIYF. The whole variable domain, filled in from reference TRBV7-2 and TRBJ1-3, reads GAGVSQSPSNKVTEKGKDVELRCDPISGHTALYWYRQSLGQGLEFLIYFQGNSAPDKSGLPSDRFSAERTGGSVSTLTIQRTQQEDSAVYLCASRPNRTNTIYFGEGSWLTVV.

This clone turned up a few times. The V gene is TRBV27, the J gene TRBJ1-2; 7 nucleotides align to TRBD1. Germline V gene data show CDR1 as MNHEY and CDR2 as SMNVEV (reference sequence). CDR3 size: 14 residues. Trimming cost V 4 bases and J 3 bases; bases outside gene matches: 5. CDR3 bases: TGTGCCAGCAGTTCCCTCGGGACAGACTATGGCTACACCTTC. Translating it yields CASSSLGTDYGYTF.

The chain has TRBV28 and TRBJ2-7; D is possibly TRBD1 (5 bases). The CDR3 sequence is 12 residues long. The germline V gene encodes CDR1 MDHEN and CDR2 SYDVKM. Trimming cost V 5 bases and J 3 bases, with 8 bases left between them. CDR3 DNA: TGTGCCAGCAGTCCCCAGGGCTACGAGCAGTACTTC. Translating it yields CASSPQGYEQYF.

The V and J genes are TRBV21-1 and TRBJ2-7; the table's D gene call, TRBD2, was not cross checked with the DNA. TRBV21-1 is a recognized pseudogene. The CDR3 runs to 16 residues. The CDR3 coding sequence is TGTGCCAGCAGCAAATGGGGGGTAACTTCCCGCTACGAGCAGTACTTC. Translated, it gives CASSKWGVTSRYEQYF.

V and J are TRBV6-5 and TRBJ2-2; perhaps TRBD1 as D (5 bases). V was shortened by 5 bases and J by 3 bases, with 13 bases between the two germline ends. Germline V gives CDR1 MNHEY, CDR2 SVGAGI. The CDR3 sequence is 15 residues long. CDR3 residues: CASSLEQGYTGELFF. In DNA form, the CDR3 reads TGTGCCAGCAGTCTCGAGCAGGGTTACACCGGGGAGCTGTTTTTT.

This clone was observed a handful of times. The chain links TRBV4-3 to TRBJ2-3, with TRBD2 matching over 9 bases. This CDR3 comprises 16 residues. V lost 4 bases, J lost 4 bases, and 9 bases stayed unmatched. Germline V gives CDR1 LGHNA, CDR2 YSLEER. The CDR3: CASSPSGTSIADTQYF. The CDR3 region has the DNA TGCGCCAGCAGCCCCTCCGGGACTAGCATTGCAGATACGCAGTATTTT.

This clone was recorded a few times. The sample carries other DNA sequences with the same CDR3. V usage is TRBV30 and J usage is TRBJ1-5; D not resolved. In germline, CDR1 is GTSNPN, CDR2 SVGIG (reference sequence). Trimming removed 2 bases from V and 0 bases from J, with 2 bases in between. The CDR3 spans 12 residues. The CDR3 loop is CAWSTSNQPQHF. Here the CDR3 DNA reads TGTGCCTGGAGTACTAGCAATCAGCCCCAGCATTTT.

This chain links TRBV25-1 with TRBJ1-2, with a weak D call TRBD1 (5 bases). The CDR3 is 13 amino acids. Trimming shortened V by 9 bases and J by 2 bases, and 13 bases separated the two germline ends. The germline V gene has CDR1 MGHDK and CDR2 SYGVNS. The CDR3 protein is CARPARENYGYTF. The CDR3 coding sequence is TGTGCCAGGCCAGCCAGGGAGAACTATGGCTACACCTTC.

This clone was seen a handful of times. The chain carries TRBV14 and TRBJ2-2; 11 bases are shared with TRBD1. V shed 4 bases, J shed 4 bases, and the junction held 5 bases outside the gene matches. The CDR3 totals 16 residues. Germline V gives CDR1 SGHDN, CDR2 FVKESK. The CDR3 sequence is CASSPHGTGGTGELFF. The DNA for the CDR3 is TGTGCCAGCAGCCCTCATGGGACAGGGGGCACCGGGGAGCTGTTTTTT.

This clone was recorded many times. The rearrangement uses TRBV29-1 and TRBJ2-3; D is possibly TRBD2 (7 bases). Germline assignment: CDR1 SQVTM and CDR2 ANQGSEA. This CDR3 contains 15 residues. V lost 7 bases to trimming and J lost 2 bases, with 19 bases between them. The CDR3 here is CSAWAGDKNTDTQYF. As DNA, the CDR3 is TGCAGCGCCTGGGCGGGGGACAAGAACACAGATACGCAGTATTTT.

The chain uses TRBV15 and TRBJ2-2; the D gene is possibly TRBD1 (6 bases). Germline V gives CDR1 LNHNV, CDR2 YYDKDF (reference sequence). The V end lost 8 bases, the J end lost 0 bases, and 13 bases lay between the germline ends. CDR3 length: 15 residues. CDR3 DNA sequence: TGTGCCACCCGCCCGGGACACGCGAACACCGGGGAGCTGTTTTTT. The encoded protein is CATRPGHANTGELFF.

The rearrangement joins TRBV28 to TRBJ1-2; TRBD1 is a possible D gene (6 bases). V lost 5 bases, J lost 6 bases, and 19 bases lay in between. CDR3 size: 15 residues. The germline V gene has CDR1 MDHEN and CDR2 SYDVKM. CDR3 loop: CASSIPGGPSDGYTF. The CDR3 DNA reads as TGTGCCAGCAGTATCCCCGGGGGGCCGTCGGATGGCTACACCTTC.

The V and J genes are TRBV28 and TRBJ1-1; no firm D call. Trimming left V 7 bases short and J 4 bases short, with 13 bases between. Germline V gene lookup returns CDR1 MDHEN and CDR2 SYDVKM. The CDR3 is 13 amino acids. The CDR3, as DNA: TGTGCCAGCACGACAACGGGAGGCACTGAAGCTTTCTTT. This codes for CASTTTGGTEAFF.

This clone appeared many times. This specimen includes other DNA sequences encoding the same CDR3. The genes are TRBV7-2 and TRBJ2-5; D might be TRBD1 or TRBD2, each matching 6 bases. Trimming cost V 3 bases and J 5 bases, with 13 bases left between them. Germline V CDR1 and CDR2: SGHTA, FQGNSA. The CDR3 covers 14 residues. In nucleotides, the CDR3 is TGTGCCAGCAGCTTGGCAGGGGCGGGGGAGACCCAGTACTTC. It specifies CASSLAGAGETQYF.

This clone was detected a few times. The sample carries other DNA sequences with the same CDR3. The rearrangement joins TRBV6-5 to TRBJ1-1; D ambiguous. Germline CDR1 MNHEY, CDR2 SVGAGI. V was pared by 0 bases and J by 3 bases, with 5 bases between. The CDR3 spans 13 residues. The CDR3 here is CASSYSRDTEAFF. The CDR3 DNA follows: TGTGCCAGCAGTTACTCGAGGGACACTGAAGCTTTCTTT.

The rearrangement uses TRBV11-2 and TRBJ2-7; D is ambiguous. Germline V CDR1 and CDR2: SGHAT, FQNNGV. The CDR3 covers 14 residues. The germline V and J ends were trimmed by 0 bases and 5 bases, with 11 bases remaining between them. CDR3 loop: CASSLDPQSHEQYF. In nucleotides, the CDR3 is TGTGCCAGCAGCTTAGATCCCCAGTCCCACGAGCAGTACTTC.

In this sample, this clone turned up a few times. The genes are TRBV6-6 and TRBJ1-1; the D is unclear. Germline V gives CDR1 MNHNY, CDR2 SVGAGI (reference sequence). The length of the CDR3 is 14 residues. Trimming took off 5 bases at V and 1 base at J, with 11 bases between the two ends. The CDR3 sequence is CASSQQATNTEAFF. The CDR3 nucleotides read TGTGCCAGCAGTCAACAAGCTACGAACACTGAAGCTTTCTTT.

The V gene is TRBV28, the J gene TRBJ1-5; D gene uncertain. The germline CDR1 and CDR2 sequences are MDHEN and SYDVKM. Trimming pared 2 bases from V and 5 bases from J, leaving 7 bases between. The CDR3 has 13 amino acids. CDR3 region: CASSLKGDQPQHF. The DNA of the CDR3 is TGTGCCAGCAGTTTAAAGGGCGATCAGCCCCAGCATTTT. The full variable domain, rest sourced from reference TRBV28 and TRBJ1-5, is DVKVTQSSRYLVKRTGEKVFLECVQDMDHENMFWYRQDPGLGLRLIYFSYDVKMKEKGDIPEGYSVSREKKERFSLILESASTNQTSMYLCASSLKGDQPQHFGDGTRLSIL.

In its sample, this clone was seen many times. The CDR3 loop reads CASSERGTQYF. The CDR3 nucleotides read TGTGCCAGCAGTGAACGGGGTACGCAGTATTTT. This chain links TRBV6-1 with TRBJ2-3, with a tentative D call TRBD2 (5 bases). V was trimmed by 2 bases and J by 8 bases, leaving 5 bases between them. CDR3 length: 11 amino acids. Germline-derived CDR1 and CDR2 are MNHNS and SASEGT.

The chain uses TRBV4-3 and TRBJ2-2; 9 nucleotides line up with TRBD2. V was clipped by 4 bases and J by 5 bases; unmatched bases: 5. The length of the CDR3 is 15 residues. Germline CDR1 and CDR2: LGHNA and YSLEER. The CDR3 reads CASSRAGGQTGELFF. The CDR3 DNA is TGCGCCAGCAGCCGAGCGGGGGGCCAGACCGGGGAGCTGTTTTTT.

The sample holds many counts of this clone. This chain joins TRBV2 and TRBJ2-7; no clear D gene. The germline V gene encodes CDR1 SNHLY and CDR2 FYNNEI. Trimming removed 5 bases from V and 0 bases from J, with 8 bases in between. CDR3 length equals 13 residues. CDR3 DNA sequence: TGTGCCAGCAGTCAGGAGTTCTCCTACGAGCAGTACTTC. It yields the protein CASSQEFSYEQYF.